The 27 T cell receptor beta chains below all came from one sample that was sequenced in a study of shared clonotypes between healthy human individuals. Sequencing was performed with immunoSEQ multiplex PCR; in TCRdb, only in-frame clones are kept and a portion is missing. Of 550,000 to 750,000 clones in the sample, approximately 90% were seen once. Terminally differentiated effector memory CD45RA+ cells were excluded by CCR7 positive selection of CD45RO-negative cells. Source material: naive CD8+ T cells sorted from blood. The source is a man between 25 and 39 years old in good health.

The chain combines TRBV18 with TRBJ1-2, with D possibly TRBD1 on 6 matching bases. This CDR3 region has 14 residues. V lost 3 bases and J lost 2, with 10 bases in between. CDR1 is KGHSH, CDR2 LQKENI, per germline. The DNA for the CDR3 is TGTGCCAGCTCACCCTCAGGACAGAACTATGGCTACACCTTC. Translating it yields CASSPSGQNYGYTF. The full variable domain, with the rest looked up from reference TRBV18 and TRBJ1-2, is NAGVMQNPRHLVRRRGQEARLRCSPMKGHSHVYWYRQLPEEGLKFMVYLQKENIIDESGMPKERFSAEFPKEGPSILRIQQVVRGDSAAYFCASSPSGQNYGYTFGSGTRLTVV.

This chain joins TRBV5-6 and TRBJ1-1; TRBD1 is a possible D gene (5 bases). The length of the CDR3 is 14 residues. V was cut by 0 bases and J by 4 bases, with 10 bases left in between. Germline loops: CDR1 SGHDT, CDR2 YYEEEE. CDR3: CASSLGGRSTEAFF. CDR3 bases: TGTGCCAGCAGCTTGGGGGGACGGAGCACTGAAGCTTTCTTT.

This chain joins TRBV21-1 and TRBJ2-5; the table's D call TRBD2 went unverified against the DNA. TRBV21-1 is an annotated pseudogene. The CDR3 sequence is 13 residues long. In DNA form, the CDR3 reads TGTGCCATCATGAAAGCGGGAGAAGAGACCCAGTACTTC. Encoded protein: CAIMKAGEETQYF.

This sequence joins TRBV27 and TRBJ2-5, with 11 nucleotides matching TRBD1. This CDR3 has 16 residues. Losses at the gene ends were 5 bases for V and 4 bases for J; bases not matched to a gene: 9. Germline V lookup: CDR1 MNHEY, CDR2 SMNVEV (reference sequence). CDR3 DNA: TGTGCCAGCAGTCTAGGACAGGGGGCAATAGGAGAGACCCAGTACTTC. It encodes CASSLGQGAIGETQYF.

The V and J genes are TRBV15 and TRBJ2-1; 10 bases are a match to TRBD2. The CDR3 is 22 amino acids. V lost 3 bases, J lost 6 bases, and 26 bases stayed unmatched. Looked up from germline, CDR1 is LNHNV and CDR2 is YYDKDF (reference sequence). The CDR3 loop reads CATSSTLRVIASGRIRGNEQFF. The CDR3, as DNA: TGTGCCACCAGCAGCACATTAAGGGTCATCGCTAGCGGGAGAATAAGAGGCAATGAGCAGTTCTTC. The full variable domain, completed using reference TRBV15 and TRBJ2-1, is DAMVIQNPRYQVTQFGKPVTLSCSQTLNHNVMYWYQQKSSQAPKLLFHYYDKDFNNEADTPDNFQSRRPNTSFCFLDIRSPGLGDTAMYLCATSSTLRVIASGRIRGNEQFFGPGTRLTVL.

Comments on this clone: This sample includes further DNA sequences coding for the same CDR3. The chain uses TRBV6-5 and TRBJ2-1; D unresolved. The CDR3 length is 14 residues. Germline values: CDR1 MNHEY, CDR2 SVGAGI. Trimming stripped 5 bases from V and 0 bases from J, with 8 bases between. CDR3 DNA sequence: TGTGCCAGCAGTCTTTTAGGCTCCTACAATGAGCAGTTCTTC. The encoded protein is CASSLLGSYNEQFF.

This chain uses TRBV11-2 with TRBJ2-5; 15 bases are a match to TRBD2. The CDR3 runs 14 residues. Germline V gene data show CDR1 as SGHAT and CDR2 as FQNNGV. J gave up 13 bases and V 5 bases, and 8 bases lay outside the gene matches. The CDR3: CASSQTGTSGRLYF. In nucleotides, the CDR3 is TGTGCCAGCAGCCAAACCGGGACTAGCGGGAGGTTGTACTTC.

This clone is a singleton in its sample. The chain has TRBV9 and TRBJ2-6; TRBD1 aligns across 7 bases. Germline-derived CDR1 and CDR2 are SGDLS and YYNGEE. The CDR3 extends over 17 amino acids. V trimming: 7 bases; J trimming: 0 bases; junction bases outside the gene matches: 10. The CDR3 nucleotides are TGTGCCAGCCATCCGACAGGGAAGAGCTCTGGGGCCAACGTCCTGACTTTC. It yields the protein CASHPTGKSSGANVLTF.

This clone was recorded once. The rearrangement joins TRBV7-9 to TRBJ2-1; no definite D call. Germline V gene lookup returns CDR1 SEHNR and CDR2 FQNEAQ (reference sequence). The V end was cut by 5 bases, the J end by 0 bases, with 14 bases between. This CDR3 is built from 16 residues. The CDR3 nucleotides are TGTGCCAGCAGCGCCCGAACGGCTAGCTCCTACAATGAGCAGTTCTTC. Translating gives CASSARTASSYNEQFF.

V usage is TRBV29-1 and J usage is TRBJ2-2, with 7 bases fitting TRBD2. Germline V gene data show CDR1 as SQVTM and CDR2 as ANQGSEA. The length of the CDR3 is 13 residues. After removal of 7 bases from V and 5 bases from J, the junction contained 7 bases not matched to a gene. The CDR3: CSGLEGGTGELFF. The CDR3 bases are TGCAGCGGGCTAGAGGGAGGGACCGGGGAGCTGTTTTTT.

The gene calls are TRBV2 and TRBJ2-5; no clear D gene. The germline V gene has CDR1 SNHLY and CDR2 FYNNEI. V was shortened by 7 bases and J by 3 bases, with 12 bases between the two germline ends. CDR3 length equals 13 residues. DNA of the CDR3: TGTGCCAGCATATATTCGGACGAAGAGACCCAGTACTTC. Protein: CASIYSDEETQYF.

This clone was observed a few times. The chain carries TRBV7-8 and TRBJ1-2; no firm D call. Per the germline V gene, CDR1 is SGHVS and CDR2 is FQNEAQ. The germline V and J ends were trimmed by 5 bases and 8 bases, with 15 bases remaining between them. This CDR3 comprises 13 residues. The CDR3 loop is CASSPTRLGGYTF. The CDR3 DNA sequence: TGTGCCAGCAGCCCAACACGGCTGGGAGGCTACACCTTC.

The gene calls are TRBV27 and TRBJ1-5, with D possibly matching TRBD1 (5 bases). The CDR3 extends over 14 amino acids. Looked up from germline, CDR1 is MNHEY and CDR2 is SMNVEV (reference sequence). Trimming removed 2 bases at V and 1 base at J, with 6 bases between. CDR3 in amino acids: CASSLRGSNQPQHF. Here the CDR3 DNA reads TGTGCCAGCAGTTTAAGGGGAAGCAATCAGCCCCAGCATTTT.

The CDR3 protein is CASSSPGEYEQYF. The CDR3 region has the DNA TGTGCCAGCAGCTCGCCTGGGGAGTACGAGCAGTACTTC. This sequence joins TRBV7-9 and TRBJ2-7, with a possible D match to TRBD2 (5 bases). CDR1 and CDR2 from the germline V gene are SEHNR and FQNEAQ (reference sequence). With 4 bases removed from V and 4 bases from J, the gap between germline ends came to 11 bases. The CDR3 contains 13 residues.

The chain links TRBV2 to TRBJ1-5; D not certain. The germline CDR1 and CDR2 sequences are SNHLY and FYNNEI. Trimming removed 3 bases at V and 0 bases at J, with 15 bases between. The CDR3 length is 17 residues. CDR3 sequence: CASSETVGYDSNQPQHF. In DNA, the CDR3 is TGTGCCAGCAGTGAGACGGTTGGGTATGATAGCAATCAGCCCCAGCATTTT.

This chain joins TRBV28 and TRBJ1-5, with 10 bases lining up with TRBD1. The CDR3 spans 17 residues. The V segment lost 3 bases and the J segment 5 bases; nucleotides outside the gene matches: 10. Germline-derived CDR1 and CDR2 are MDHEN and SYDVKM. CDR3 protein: CASSLLERQGAYQPQHF. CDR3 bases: TGTGCCAGCAGTTTGTTGGAGAGACAGGGGGCCTATCAGCCCCAGCATTTT.

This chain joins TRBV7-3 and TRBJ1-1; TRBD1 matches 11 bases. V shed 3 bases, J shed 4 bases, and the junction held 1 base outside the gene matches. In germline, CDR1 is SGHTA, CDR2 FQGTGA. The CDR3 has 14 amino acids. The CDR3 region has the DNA TGTGCCAGCAGCTTCGGGACAGGGGGCACTGAAGCTTTCTTT. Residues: CASSFGTGGTEAFF.

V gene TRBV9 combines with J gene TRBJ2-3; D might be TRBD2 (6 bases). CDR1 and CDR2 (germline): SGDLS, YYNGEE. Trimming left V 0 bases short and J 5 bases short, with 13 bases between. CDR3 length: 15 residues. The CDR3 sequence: CASSVAAGYIDTQYF. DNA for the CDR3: TGTGCCAGCAGCGTAGCGGCGGGGTACATAGATACGCAGTATTTT.

The chain's CDR3 is CASSFEPAYEQYF. The DNA of the CDR3 is TGTGCCAGCAGTTTCGAACCGGCCTACGAGCAGTACTTC. The rearrangement joins TRBV7-2 to TRBJ2-7; D gene ambiguous. The CDR3 runs to 13 residues. Between the trimmed V and J ends, which lost 6 bases and 2 bases, there was a span of 11 bases. Germline CDR1 and CDR2: SGHTA and FQGNSA.

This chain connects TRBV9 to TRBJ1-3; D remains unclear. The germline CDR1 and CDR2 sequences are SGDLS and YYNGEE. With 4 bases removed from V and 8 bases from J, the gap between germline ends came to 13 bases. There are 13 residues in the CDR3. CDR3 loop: CASSTQAEDTIYF. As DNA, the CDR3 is TGTGCCAGCAGCACCCAAGCTGAGGACACCATATATTTT.

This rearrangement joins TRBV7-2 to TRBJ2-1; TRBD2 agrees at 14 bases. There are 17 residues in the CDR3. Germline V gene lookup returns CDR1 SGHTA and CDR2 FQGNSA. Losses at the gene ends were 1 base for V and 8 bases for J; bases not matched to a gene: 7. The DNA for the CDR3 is TGTGCCAGCAGCTTAGGGGCCGGACTAGCGGGAGGCGATGAGCAGTTCTTC. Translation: CASSLGAGLAGGDEQFF.

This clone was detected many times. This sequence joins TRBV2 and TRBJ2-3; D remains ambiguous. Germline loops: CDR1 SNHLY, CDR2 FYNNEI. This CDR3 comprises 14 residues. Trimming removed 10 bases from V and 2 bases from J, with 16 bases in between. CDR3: CATSPGLDTDTQYF. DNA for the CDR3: TGTGCCACCTCCCCCGGTCTAGACACAGATACGCAGTATTTT.

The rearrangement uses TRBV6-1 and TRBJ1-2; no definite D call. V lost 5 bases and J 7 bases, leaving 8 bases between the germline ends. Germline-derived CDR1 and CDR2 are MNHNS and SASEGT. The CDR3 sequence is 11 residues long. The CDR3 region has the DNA TGTGCCAGCAGTTATTCCTCTGGCTACACCTTC. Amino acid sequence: CASSYSSGYTF.

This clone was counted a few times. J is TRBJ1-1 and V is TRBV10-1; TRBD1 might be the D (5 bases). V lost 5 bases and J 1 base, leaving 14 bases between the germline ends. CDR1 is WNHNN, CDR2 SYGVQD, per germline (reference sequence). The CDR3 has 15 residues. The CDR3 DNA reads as TGCGCCAGCAGTTCCACCGGGACGCGGAACACTGAAGCTTTCTTT. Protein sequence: CASSSTGTRNTEAFF.

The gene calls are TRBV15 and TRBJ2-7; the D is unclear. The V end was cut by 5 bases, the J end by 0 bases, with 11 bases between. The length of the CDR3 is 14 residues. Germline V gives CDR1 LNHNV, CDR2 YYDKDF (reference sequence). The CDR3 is CATSHPSDSYEQYF. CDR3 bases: TGTGCCACCAGCCACCCCAGCGACTCCTACGAGCAGTACTTC.

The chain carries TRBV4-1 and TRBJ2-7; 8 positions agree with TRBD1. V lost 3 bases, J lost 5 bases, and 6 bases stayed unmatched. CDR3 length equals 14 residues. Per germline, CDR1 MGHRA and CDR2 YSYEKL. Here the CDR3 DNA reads TGCGCCAGCAGCCACCAGGACAGGGTACACGAGCAGTACTTC. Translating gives CASSHQDRVHEQYF.

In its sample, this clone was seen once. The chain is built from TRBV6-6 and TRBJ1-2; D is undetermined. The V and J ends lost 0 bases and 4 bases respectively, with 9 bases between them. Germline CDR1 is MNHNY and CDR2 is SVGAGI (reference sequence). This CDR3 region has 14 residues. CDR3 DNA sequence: TGTGCCAGCAGTTACTCGAAGGCAGCCTATGGCTACACCTTC. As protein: CASSYSKAAYGYTF.